The TCR beta chain under discussion was sequenced for a study of regulatory T cells in long-lasting Graves disease. Arm-PCR with iRepertoire HTBI primers amplified the CDR3 regions for these TCR beta libraries. TCRdb passed the multiplex PCR reads through MiXCR, listing each CDR3 protein once. Among 500,000 or so distinct CDR3 sequences, 15% to 20% were seen once, and the ten largest hold 9.5% to 15%. This clonotype was recorded only once. Germline CDR1 ENHRY, CDR2 SYGVKD. The CDR3 extends over 17 amino acids. J gave up 7 bases and V 3 bases, and 9 bases lay outside the gene matches. Time point specified: newly diagnosed GD, antithyroid drugs for less than 3 months. RNA isolated from PBMCs was used to make the TCR library. This sample also appeared in a second study, on T cells in Graves' hyperthyroidism and ophthalmopathy. That report notes: Newly diagnosed patients aged 18 to 65 had hyperthyroidism of under 2 months' duration. Researchers barred patients who had uncontrolled infection, other autoimmune disease, pregnancy or lactation.

The V and J genes are TRBV10-3 and TRBJ2-1; 13 bases match TRBD2. The source was peripheral blood mononuclear cells (PBMCs), collected at new diagnosis, from a patient treated with antithyroid drugs. This receptor was obtained from a man in his forties or fifties with Graves disease. CDR3 DNA: TGTGCCATCAGTGACCTTGGGACTAGCGGGACGGGTAATGAGCAGTTCTTC. Protein: CAISDLGTSGTGNEQFF.